The entry that follows covers one T cell receptor (beta chain) sequence. Sequencing was performed with immunoSEQ multiplex PCR; in TCRdb, only in-frame clones are kept and a portion is missing. This sample has more than 80,000 clones; around 90% occur once, and the top ten carry roughly 6.3%. The source of the sample is a study of blood T cell repertoires in COVID-19. About the research overall: Sample material is recorded as cDNA or gDNA derived from T cells, B-cell-depleted T cells, or PBMCs.

Germline CDR1 is LGHNT and CDR2 is FRNRAP. This CDR3 contains 12 residues. With V trimmed by 6 bases and J by 5 bases, 2 bases remained unmatched. Enrolled during active infection, Seattle patients were then followed longitudinally. The material sequenced was peripheral blood. The receptor comes from a man in his late teens or twenties with COVID-19, enrolled during active disease. The chain recombines TRBV12-5 with TRBJ2-3; 7 bases are shared with TRBD2. The CDR3 bases are TGTGCTAGTGGCCCGGGGGGAGATACGCAGTATTTT. Its translation is CASGPGGDTQYF.